The rows below give T cell receptor beta chains drawn from one sample of a study of shared clonotypes between healthy human individuals. Profiled with immunoSEQ multiplex PCR; TCRdb holds only in-frame clones, not every one. The sample contains some 2,000,000 clones, 85% to 95% of which appear only once. Input material: naive CD4+ T cells sorted from blood. These receptors were obtained from a man aged 18 to 35 in good health. The CDR3 runs from the conserved cysteine through the conserved F or W. Fields, in order: clone size, D gene, V gene, J gene, CDR3 protein, CDR3 DNA. D genes are given only for firm matches. Clone size is shown for a subset of rows, as once, few, many or a class of expanded clone.

>-|-|TRBV27|TRBJ1-2
CASSTRDPPRGYTF
TGTGCCAGCAGTACCAGGGACCCCCCGAGGGGCTACACCTTC
>-|-|TRBV6-6|TRBJ1-5
CASRAVNQPQHF
TGTGCCAGCCGGGCCGTCAATCAGCCCCAGCATTTT
>-|-|TRBV2|TRBJ2-2
CASSVLDTGELFF
TGTGCCAGCAGTGTTCTAGACACCGGGGAGCTGTTTTTT
>-|-|TRBV2|TRBJ2-3
CASRRELGDTQYF
TGTGCCAGCAGGAGGGAGCTCGGAGATACGCAGTATTTT
>-|TRBD2|TRBV2|TRBJ2-3
CASTRESSTDTQYF
TGTGCCAGCACGCGGGAGTCTAGCACAGATACGCAGTATTTT
>-|-|TRBV6-5|TRBJ1-6
CASSYSGNNNSPLHF
TGTGCCAGCAGTTACTCGGGGAACAATAATTCACCCCTCCACTTT
>-|-|TRBV18|TRBJ2-5
CASLGGETQYF
TGTGCCAGCCTCGGCGGTGAGACCCAGTACTTC
>-|TRBD1|TRBV6-6|TRBJ2-4
CASSKDRDYQNIQYF
TGTGCCAGCAGTAAAGACAGGGATTACCAAAACATTCAGTACTTC
>-|TRBD2|TRBV7-2|TRBJ2-7
CASSLEAGGSYEQYF
TGTGCCAGCAGCTTAGAGGCGGGGGGATCCTACGAGCAGTACTTC
>-|TRBD1|TRBV5-4|TRBJ1-2
CASSLTGGAGYTF
TGTGCCAGCAGCTTGACAGGGGGCGCCGGCTACACCTTC
>few|TRBD1|TRBV5-6|TRBJ2-7
CASSFSPGQNYEQYF
TGTGCCAGCAGCTTTTCTCCGGGACAGAACTACGAGCAGTACTTC
>-|TRBD2|TRBV5-1|TRBJ2-7
CASSAIGSSGSSYEQYF
TGCGCCAGCAGCGCAATAGGCTCTAGCGGCTCCTCCTACGAGCAGTACTTC
>-|-|TRBV18|TRBJ1-6
CASSPPGQNSPLHF
TGTGCCAGCTCACCACCTGGACAGAATTCACCCCTCCACTTT
>-|TRBD1|TRBV11-3|TRBJ2-2
CASSPGTGSFDGELFF
TGTGCCAGCAGCCCCGGGACAGGGAGTTTTGACGGGGAGCTGTTTTTT
>-|-|TRBV11-2|TRBJ2-7
CASSLGDPRYEQYF
TGTGCCAGCAGCTTAGGGGACCCGAGGTACGAGCAGTACTTC
>-|-|TRBV7-9|TRBJ1-1
CASSSPPGSTRNTEAFF
TGTGCCAGCAGCTCTCCCCCCGGGAGTACCCGGAACACTGAAGCTTTCTTT
>-|-|TRBV4-3|TRBJ2-3
CASSRQGGGTDTQYF
TGCGCCAGCAGCCGCCAGGGGGGAGGCACAGATACGCAGTATTTT
>-|TRBD2|TRBV27|TRBJ2-7
CASSPSWGGEQYF
TGTGCCAGCAGTCCATCCTGGGGAGGGGAGCAGTACTTC
>-|TRBD2|TRBV10-3|TRBJ2-3
CAISLLAGVTDTQYF
TGTGCCATCAGCCTGCTAGCGGGAGTTACAGATACGCAGTATTTT
>-|-|TRBV30|TRBJ1-4
CAWSTGFGEEKLFF
TGTGCCTGGAGTACCGGGTTCGGTGAAGAAAAACTGTTTTTT
>-|TRBD1|TRBV30|TRBJ1-2
CAWSPNLGQAQGGYTF
TGTGCCTGGAGCCCGAACTTGGGACAGGCCCAGGGGGGCTACACCTTC
>-|-|TRBV7-6|TRBJ1-3
CASSLGRADSGNTIYF
TGTGCCAGCAGCTTAGGCCGCGCCGACTCTGGAAACACCATATATTTT
>-|-|TRBV28|TRBJ1-3
CASSGRRYLSGNTIYF
TGTGCCAGCAGTGGCAGACGGTATCTCTCTGGAAACACCATATATTTT
>-|-|TRBV5-4|TRBJ2-5
CASSLGGQETQYF
TGTGCCAGCAGCTTGGGGGGGCAGGAGACCCAGTACTTC
>-|TRBD1|TRBV4-1|TRBJ1-2
CASSQEVWDRSGYTF
TGCGCCAGCAGCCAAGAAGTTTGGGACAGGAGTGGCTACACCTTC
>-|TRBD1|TRBV5-8|TRBJ2-2
CASSTGQGAAGELFF
TGTGCCAGCAGCACGGGACAGGGGGCAGCCGGGGAGCTGTTTTTT
>-|-|TRBV7-2|TRBJ2-2
CASSLAGTVTGELFF
TGTGCCAGCAGCTTAGCCGGGACTGTTACCGGGGAGCTGTTTTTT
>-|TRBD1|TRBV30|TRBJ2-1
CAWSVVGQGAPGQFF
TGTGCCTGGAGTGTAGTGGGACAGGGGGCCCCCGGGCAGTTCTTC
>-|-|TRBV15|TRBJ1-3
CATSRQGFGNTIYF
TGTGCCACCAGCAGACAGGGGTTTGGAAACACCATATATTTT
>-|TRBD2|TRBV9|TRBJ2-1
CASSVGASGYNEQFF
TGTGCCAGCAGCGTAGGAGCTAGCGGATACAATGAGCAGTTCTTC
>-|-|TRBV6-5|TRBJ1-1
CASSYSPLNTEAFF
TGTGCCAGCAGTTACTCGCCTTTGAACACTGAAGCTTTCTTT
>-|-|TRBV30|TRBJ1-5
CAWSPLGEPQHF
TGTGCCTGGAGTCCCCTAGGTGAGCCCCAGCATTTT
>once|TRBD1|TRBV15|TRBJ1-1
CATSRDPTGMNTEAFF
TGTGCCACCAGCAGAGATCCGACAGGGATGAACACTGAAGCTTTCTTT
>-|-|TRBV7-2|TRBJ2-3
CASSLGVSGRTDTQYF
TGTGCCAGCAGCTTAGGCGTAAGCGGACGCACAGATACGCAGTATTTT
>-|-|TRBV7-9|TRBJ2-2
CASSSDSNTGELFF
TGTGCCAGCAGCTCTGATTCGAACACCGGGGAGCTGTTTTTT
>-|TRBD1|TRBV5-1|TRBJ2-6
CASSFRDRGISGANVLTF
TGCGCCAGCAGCTTCCGGGACAGGGGAATTTCTGGGGCCAACGTCCTGACTTTC
>once|TRBD2|TRBV7-8|TRBJ2-4
CASSLASGGVKNIQYF
TGTGCCAGCAGCTTAGCTAGCGGGGGGGTCAAAAACATTCAGTACTTC
>-|-|TRBV15|TRBJ1-4
CATSRSSRVLTEKLFF
TGTGCCACCAGCAGATCATCCAGGGTTCTTACTGAAAAACTGTTTTTT
>-|TRBD1|TRBV19|TRBJ1-1
CASRSGTGTTNTEAFF
TGTGCCAGTCGCAGTGGGACAGGGACTACGAACACTGAAGCTTTCTTT
>-|-|TRBV5-6|TRBJ1-1
CASSLAQSNTEAFF
TGTGCCAGCAGCTTGGCGCAGAGCAACACTGAAGCTTTCTTT
>-|-|TRBV11-3|TRBJ2-2
CASSLNTGELFF
TGTGCCAGCAGCTTGAACACCGGGGAGCTGTTTTTT
>-|TRBD1|TRBV6-5|TRBJ1-1
CASSYKLDRGREAFF
TGTGCCAGCAGTTACAAATTGGACAGGGGAAGAGAAGCTTTCTTT
>-|-|TRBV6-1|TRBJ1-3
CASSEFLWLSGAAGNTIYF
TGTGCCAGCAGTGAATTCCTTTGGTTGTCAGGAGCGGCAGGAAACACCATATATTTT
>-|TRBD1|TRBV6-1|TRBJ2-5
CASSEIDRVLETQYF
TGTGCCAGCAGTGAAATCGACAGGGTTTTAGAGACCCAGTACTTC
>-|TRBD2|TRBV7-8|TRBJ2-1
CASSPTSGRGNEQFF
TGTGCCAGCAGCCCGACTAGCGGGAGAGGGAATGAGCAGTTCTTC
>-|-|TRBV6-5|TRBJ2-7
CASSPTSRISYEQYF
TGTGCCAGCAGCCCAACCTCCAGGATATCCTACGAGCAGTACTTC